This is a list of T cell receptor beta chains from one sample in a study of shared clonotypes between healthy human individuals. Assay used: immunoSEQ multiplex PCR; TCRdb lists only in-frame clones, some missing. The sample contains 2,500,000 or so clones, over 85% of which appear only once. Sequencing was done on a sample of naive CD4+ T cells from PBMCs. The receptors stem from a man in his late teens or twenties in good health. Some clones in this sample may be carry-over from other donors' samples. The CDR3 runs from the conserved cysteine through the conserved F or W. A D gene is named only where the DNA matches it firmly. Rows give clone size only sometimes, using once, few, many, or a class for an expanded clone.

J gene: TRBJ1-4; D gene: .; clone size: .; V gene: TRBV28; CDR3 DNA: TGTGCCAGCAGCTTATATCCGGGCCAGTATGAAAAACTGTTTTTT; CDR3 protein: CASSLYPGQYEKLFF
J gene: TRBJ2-7; D gene: .; clone size: .; V gene: TRBV10-1; CDR3 DNA: TGCGCCAGCAGCAAGGGACTCCTTAACGAGCAGTACTTC; CDR3 protein: CASSKGLLNEQYF
J gene: TRBJ2-7; D gene: .; clone size: .; V gene: TRBV5-1; CDR3 DNA: TGCGCCAGCAGCTTGGAATTATGGACAGTCTACGAGCAGTACTTC; CDR3 protein: CASSLELWTVYEQYF
J gene: TRBJ2-3; D gene: TRBD2; clone size: .; V gene: TRBV9; CDR3 DNA: TGTGCCAGCAGCCGGACTAGCGGGAGGGCCTCTACCACAGATACGCAGTATTTT; CDR3 protein: CASSRTSGRASTTDTQYF
J gene: TRBJ2-1; D gene: .; clone size: .; V gene: TRBV5-1; CDR3 DNA: TGCGCCAGCAGCTTCCCCCTACGAAACACAGAAAGCTCCTACAATGAGCAGTTCTTC; CDR3 protein: CASSFPLRNTESSYNEQFF
J gene: TRBJ1-4; D gene: .; clone size: .; V gene: TRBV7-9; CDR3 DNA: TGTGCCAGCAGCTTCGGGAGTCGGAGGGCTAATGAAAAACTGTTTTTT; CDR3 protein: CASSFGSRRANEKLFF
J gene: TRBJ2-7; D gene: TRBD2; clone size: .; V gene: TRBV19; CDR3 DNA: TGTGCCAGTAGTATCGCGGGACTACTAGGGCTCGATGAGCAGTACTTC; CDR3 protein: CASSIAGLLGLDEQYF
J gene: TRBJ1-5; D gene: .; clone size: .; V gene: TRBV7-2; CDR3 DNA: TGTGCCAGCAGCTTAGCGCGGGGCAGGGAGGGTCAGCCCCAGCATTTT; CDR3 protein: CASSLARGREGQPQHF
J gene: TRBJ1-5; D gene: .; clone size: .; V gene: TRBV19; CDR3 DNA: TGTGCCAGTAATCTGGGGACCTGGGGCCCCAATCAGCCCCAGCATTTT; CDR3 protein: CASNLGTWGPNQPQHF
J gene: TRBJ1-2; D gene: TRBD1; clone size: .; V gene: TRBV5-1; CDR3 DNA: TGCGCCAGCAGTGACAGGGTGGGCTATGGCTACACCTTC; CDR3 protein: CASSDRVGYGYTF
J gene: TRBJ1-4; D gene: TRBD1; clone size: .; V gene: TRBV13; CDR3 DNA: TGTGCCAGCAGCAGGGACAGGGGAAATAAAGAAAAACTGTTTTTT; CDR3 protein: CASSRDRGNKEKLFF
J gene: TRBJ1-5; D gene: .; clone size: .; V gene: TRBV18; CDR3 DNA: TGTGCCAGCTCACCAAACCCAGCGGGCACCTATAGCAATCAGCCCCAGCATTTT; CDR3 protein: CASSPNPAGTYSNQPQHF
J gene: TRBJ2-3; D gene: TRBD2; clone size: few; V gene: TRBV7-6; CDR3 DNA: TGTGCCAGCAGCTCGACTAGCGGGAGAGGCACAGATACGCAGTATTTT; CDR3 protein: CASSSTSGRGTDTQYF
J gene: TRBJ2-5; D gene: TRBD1; clone size: .; V gene: TRBV29-1; CDR3 DNA: TGCAGCGCCGTCAGGGACAGGGGGTCCCAAGAGACCCAGTACTTC; CDR3 protein: CSAVRDRGSQETQYF
J gene: TRBJ1-2; D gene: TRBD1; clone size: .; V gene: TRBV5-1; CDR3 DNA: TGCGCCAGCAGCTTGGCCTCGGGACAGCTAAACTATGGCTACACCTTC; CDR3 protein: CASSLASGQLNYGYTF
J gene: TRBJ2-2; D gene: TRBD2; clone size: .; V gene: TRBV9; CDR3 DNA: TGTGCCAGCAGCGTTGGCGGGAGATTGGGCGGGGAGCTGTTTTTT; CDR3 protein: CASSVGGRLGGELFF
J gene: TRBJ1-1; D gene: .; clone size: .; V gene: TRBV11-2; CDR3 DNA: TGTGCCAGCAGGCCACAAACCCCACATTCAGTGAACGCTGAAGCTTTCTTT; CDR3 protein: CASRPQTPHSVNAEAFF
J gene: TRBJ2-7; D gene: .; clone size: .; V gene: TRBV21-1; CDR3 DNA: TGTGCCAGCAGCAATGTCCAAGGTGGGTACGAGCAGTACTTC; CDR3 protein: CASSNVQGGYEQYF
J gene: TRBJ1-2; D gene: TRBD1; clone size: .; V gene: TRBV18; CDR3 DNA: TGTGCCAGCTCACCACGTGGGACAGGGAACTATGGCTACACCTTC; CDR3 protein: CASSPRGTGNYGYTF
J gene: TRBJ2-5; D gene: .; clone size: .; V gene: TRBV6-5; CDR3 DNA: TGTGCCAGCACCGCGGGCCAAACCCAGTACTTC; CDR3 protein: CASTAGQTQYF
J gene: TRBJ2-1; D gene: TRBD2; clone size: .; V gene: TRBV5-1; CDR3 DNA: TGCGCCAGCAGCTTTCTAGCGGGATCCTACAATGAGCAGTTCTTC; CDR3 protein: CASSFLAGSYNEQFF
J gene: TRBJ1-1; D gene: .; clone size: .; V gene: TRBV5-4; CDR3 DNA: TGTGCCAGCAGCAGCGGACGGGCGAACACTGAAGCTTTCTTT; CDR3 protein: CASSSGRANTEAFF
J gene: TRBJ1-1; D gene: TRBD1; clone size: once; V gene: TRBV5-5; CDR3 DNA: TGTGCCAGCAGCGTAGACAGGGCGAACACTGAAGCTTTCTTT; CDR3 protein: CASSVDRANTEAFF
J gene: TRBJ1-4; D gene: TRBD1; clone size: .; V gene: TRBV25-1; CDR3 DNA: TGTGCCAGCAGTGGATTAACGGGACAGGTTAATGAAAAACTGTTTTTT; CDR3 protein: CASSGLTGQVNEKLFF
J gene: TRBJ1-2; D gene: .; clone size: .; V gene: TRBV27; CDR3 DNA: TGTGCCAGCTCCCCCCGGGCCCTTTATGGCTACACCTTC; CDR3 protein: CASSPRALYGYTF
J gene: TRBJ2-7; D gene: TRBD1; clone size: .; V gene: TRBV28; CDR3 DNA: TGTGCCAGCAACAAGATAGGGACAGAAAGTCCCTACGAGCAGTACTTC; CDR3 protein: CASNKIGTESPYEQYF
J gene: TRBJ2-1; D gene: .; clone size: .; V gene: TRBV29-1; CDR3 DNA: TGCAGCGTTCTAAACATGGACTCGCTATCCTACAATGAGCAGTTCTTC; CDR3 protein: CSVLNMDSLSYNEQFF
J gene: TRBJ2-7; D gene: TRBD1; clone size: once; V gene: TRBV19; CDR3 DNA: TGTGCCAGTAGCTATTGGGGACAGGGACGCGACGAGCAGTACTTC; CDR3 protein: CASSYWGQGRDEQYF
J gene: TRBJ1-4; D gene: .; clone size: .; V gene: TRBV7-2; CDR3 DNA: TGTGCCAGCAGCTTAGTCGTCACAACTAATGAAAAACTGTTTTTT; CDR3 protein: CASSLVVTTNEKLFF
J gene: TRBJ2-1; D gene: .; clone size: .; V gene: TRBV10-3; CDR3 DNA: TGTGCCATCAGTGGAGGGGGAAAACTAGGACCGGTCCATGAGCAGTTCTTC; CDR3 protein: CAISGGGKLGPVHEQFF
J gene: TRBJ1-2; D gene: .; clone size: .; V gene: TRBV10-3; CDR3 DNA: TGTGCCGCCAGCCGGAGGGGGGCCCAAGGCGGTAACTACACCTTC; CDR3 protein: CAASRRGAQGGNYTF
J gene: TRBJ1-5; D gene: .; clone size: .; V gene: TRBV28; CDR3 DNA: TGTGCCAGCCGGGTTTCTGGGGACGCTGTAGGGAGGGGGTCCTATAGCAATCAGCCCCAGCATTTT; CDR3 protein: CASRVSGDAVGRGSYSNQPQHF
J gene: TRBJ2-2; D gene: .; clone size: once; V gene: TRBV6-5; CDR3 DNA: TGTGCCAGCAGCCCCACTAGAAGTACCGCCGGGGAGCTGTTTTTT; CDR3 protein: CASSPTRSTAGELFF
J gene: TRBJ2-7; D gene: .; clone size: .; V gene: TRBV5-4; CDR3 DNA: TGTGCCAGCAGCCTCGGACAGTACTACGAGCAGTACTTC; CDR3 protein: CASSLGQYYEQYF
J gene: TRBJ2-7; D gene: TRBD2; clone size: once; V gene: TRBV5-1; CDR3 DNA: TGCGCCAGCAGCCCTAGCGGGCCCTACTACGAGCAGTACTTC; CDR3 protein: CASSPSGPYYEQYF
J gene: TRBJ2-3; D gene: .; clone size: once; V gene: TRBV27; CDR3 DNA: TGTGCCAGCAGTTTCAGAGAAACCGAGGGTACGCAGTATTTT; CDR3 protein: CASSFRETEGTQYF
J gene: TRBJ2-3; D gene: .; clone size: once; V gene: TRBV11-2; CDR3 DNA: TGTGCCAGCAGCTCGTCTGATACGCAGTATTTT; CDR3 protein: CASSSSDTQYF
J gene: TRBJ1-1; D gene: TRBD1; clone size: .; V gene: TRBV6-6; CDR3 DNA: TGTGCCAAAACTGCGGGACAGGAGGACACTGAAGCTTTCTTT; CDR3 protein: CAKTAGQEDTEAFF
J gene: TRBJ2-7; D gene: .; clone size: .; V gene: TRBV5-1; CDR3 DNA: TGCGCCAGCAGCCCCCTTTTGATTTTTGGTGGAACCTACGAGCAGTACTTC; CDR3 protein: CASSPLLIFGGTYEQYF
J gene: TRBJ1-4; D gene: .; clone size: .; V gene: TRBV5-1; CDR3 DNA: TGCGCCAGCCAAAGTGAGGGGACTGGGAAACTGTTTTTT; CDR3 protein: CASQSEGTGKLFF
J gene: TRBJ2-7; D gene: .; clone size: .; V gene: TRBV18; CDR3 DNA: TGTGCCAGCTCACCAGGTTCTTCCTACGAGCAGTACTTC; CDR3 protein: CASSPGSSYEQYF
J gene: TRBJ2-1; D gene: TRBD2; clone size: .; V gene: TRBV4-1; CDR3 DNA: TGCGCCAGCAGCCAAGTTACAGCGGGAGAAACGGGTGAGCAGTTCTTC; CDR3 protein: CASSQVTAGETGEQFF
J gene: TRBJ2-7; D gene: TRBD1; clone size: .; V gene: TRBV11-3; CDR3 DNA: TGTGCCAGCAGCGAAAGGGGGCGGAACTACGAGCAGTACTTC; CDR3 protein: CASSERGRNYEQYF
J gene: TRBJ1-2; D gene: TRBD1; clone size: .; V gene: TRBV6-5; CDR3 DNA: TGTGCCAGCAGTGCCACAGGGGCACAGGGCTACACCTTC; CDR3 protein: CASSATGAQGYTF
J gene: TRBJ1-5; D gene: .; clone size: .; V gene: TRBV11-2; CDR3 DNA: TGTGCCAGCAGCTTGGGCAGCAATCAGCCCCAGCATTTT; CDR3 protein: CASSLGSNQPQHF
J gene: TRBJ1-3; D gene: .; clone size: .; V gene: TRBV7-2; CDR3 DNA: TGTGCCAGCAGTAGGGGACGGATCTCTGGAAACACCATATATTTT; CDR3 protein: CASSRGRISGNTIYF
J gene: TRBJ1-1; D gene: .; clone size: once; V gene: TRBV5-1; CDR3 DNA: TGCGCCAGCAGCTTGGAGGGTTCTAACACTGAAGCTTTCTTT; CDR3 protein: CASSLEGSNTEAFF
J gene: TRBJ1-1; D gene: TRBD1; clone size: once; V gene: TRBV5-1; CDR3 DNA: TGCGCCAGCAGCTTGGCAAAAGGCCTTGAGGGGGACGGGACAGGGGACACTGAAGCTTTCTTT; CDR3 protein: CASSLAKGLEGDGTGDTEAFF
J gene: TRBJ2-7; D gene: TRBD1; clone size: .; V gene: TRBV27; CDR3 DNA: TGTGCCAGCGCGACGAACAACGACAGGGGGAACATCTACGAGCAGTACTTC; CDR3 protein: CASATNNDRGNIYEQYF
J gene: TRBJ2-3; D gene: TRBD1; clone size: .; V gene: TRBV29-1; CDR3 DNA: TGCAGCGGGTTCACAGGGGCAGGTGATACGCAGTATTTT; CDR3 protein: CSGFTGAGDTQYF
J gene: TRBJ2-7; D gene: TRBD2; clone size: .; V gene: TRBV5-4; CDR3 DNA: TGTGCATACCAGACTTGGGGGGGAGAGCAGTACTTC; CDR3 protein: CAYQTWGGEQYF